This T cell receptor beta chain was sequenced during a study of patients and donors after allogeneic stem cell transplantation. With 1 base removed from V and 0 bases from J, the gap between germline ends came to 21 bases. The CDR3 has 19 amino acids. In germline, CDR1 is SGHVS, CDR2 FQNEAQ. TCRdb itself ran the RT-PCR reads through MiXCR, one entry per CDR3 protein. This sample has roughly 940,000 distinct CDR3 sequences, with over 15% found just once. The specimen sequenced was blood, either unsorted or a sorted T cell fraction (not recorded which). This receptor was identified in a human donor who was either an allogeneic HSCT recipient or a stem cell or donor lymphocyte infusion donor (not recorded which). It is not recorded whose cells these are; they may come from a transplant donor. The chain has TRBV7-8 and TRBJ2-5; maybe TRBD1 (5 bases). CDR3 nucleotide sequence: TGTGCCAGCAGCTTAGATTTACGGACAACAGGAGCGTACCAAGAGACCCAGTACTTC. It codes for CASSLDLRTTGAYQETQYF.